These T cell receptor beta chains were read from a single sample in a study of blood T cells in healthy people across ages. TCRdb itself ran the 5' RACE reads through MiXCR, one entry per CDR3 protein. The sample includes about 280,000 distinct CDR3 sequences, 27% of them seen just once. Sequencing input: blood. These receptors were obtained from a woman aged 65 to 85 in good health. CDR3s include the opening cysteine and the closing phenylalanine or tryptophan. The D gene is left open where the match is weak. Only some rows state a clone size, as once, few, many or a class for expanded clones.

v_call	clone_size	d_call	j_call	cdr3_aa	cdr3_nt
TRBV6-6	-	TRBD1	TRBJ2-5	CASSPGQKETQYF	TGTGCCAGCAGTCCGGGACAGAAAGAGACCCAGTACTTC
TRBV28	few	-	TRBJ1-2	CASSSSGTLNYGYTF	TGTGCCAGCAGTTCGTCCGGGACGCTTAACTATGGCTACACCTTC
TRBV29-1	few	TRBD2	TRBJ2-5	CSAASGPGAETQYF	TGCAGCGCAGCTAGCGGGCCGGGGGCAGAGACCCAGTACTTC
TRBV28	-	-	TRBJ1-1	CASSSPGSVTEAFF	TGTGCCAGCAGTTCCCCGGGGAGCGTCACTGAAGCTTTCTTT
TRBV11-2	-	-	TRBJ2-1	CASSLDRVSERTSWINEQFF	TGTGCCAGCAGCTTAGATCGCGTCTCGGAGAGGACTTCCTGGATTAATGAGCAGTTCTTC
TRBV5-1	-	TRBD2	TRBJ2-5	CASGPGLVEQTQYF	TGCGCCAGTGGCCCGGGACTAGTCGAGCAGACCCAGTACTTC
TRBV12-3/TRBV12-4	-	-	TRBJ1-4	CASRFGQTNEKLFF	TGTGCCAGCAGATTTGGACAGACAAATGAAAAACTGTTTTTT
TRBV21-1	-	-	TRBJ2-1	CASSKGTGVSYNEQFF	TGTGCCAGCAGCAAAGGGACAGGGGTGTCCTACAATGAGCAGTTCTTC
TRBV6-2/TRBV6-3	-	TRBD2	TRBJ2-3	CASSPLAGWGDTQYF	TGTGCCAGCAGCCCGCTAGCGGGGTGGGGAGATACGCAGTATTTT
TRBV10-3	few	-	TRBJ2-6	CAISESGGHGSGANVLTF	TGTGCCATCAGTGAGTCCGGGGGCCACGGCTCTGGGGCCAACGTCCTGACTTTC
TRBV14	-	-	TRBJ1-1	CASSQGRGVRAFF	TGTGCCAGCAGCCAGGGCAGGGGAGTTAGGGCTTTCTTT
TRBV6-6	few	-	TRBJ1-2	CASSYSTSEGYTF	TGTGCCAGCAGTTACTCGACCAGTGAAGGCTACACCTTC
TRBV12-3/TRBV12-4	few	-	TRBJ2-3	CASSNSGTDTQYF	TGTGCCAGCAGCAATAGCGGCACAGATACGCAGTATTTT
TRBV7-2	-	-	TRBJ2-1	CASSLFGGLTNNEQFF	TGTGCCAGCAGCTTATTCGGCGGACTGACAAACAATGAGCAGTTCTTC
TRBV25-1	-	TRBD1	TRBJ2-2	CASSDPGQGRTGELFF	TGTGCCAGCAGTGACCCGGGACAGGGTCGTACCGGGGAGCTGTTTTTT
TRBV7-8	-	-	TRBJ1-2	CASSLVINYGYTF	TGTGCCAGCAGCTTAGTCATTAACTATGGCTACACCTTC
TRBV5-1	-	TRBD2	TRBJ2-3	CASSGGASGSSDTQYF	TGCGCCAGCAGCGGTGGGGCTAGCGGGAGCTCAGATACGCAGTATTTT
TRBV28	few	-	TRBJ2-7	CASSIPGGRAYEQYF	TGTGCCAGCAGTATTCCAGGGGGGCGTGCGTACGAGCAGTACTTC
TRBV28	many	-	TRBJ2-4	CASSFAGGSGAKNIQYF	TGTGCCAGCAGTTTTGCAGGGGGGTCTGGAGCCAAAAACATTCAGTACTTC
TRBV6-6	-	-	TRBJ1-5	CARSYSTVDQPQHF	TGTGCCAGAAGTTACTCGACGGTTGATCAGCCCCAGCATTTT
TRBV4-1	few	TRBD1	TRBJ2-5	CASRAPGQKETQYF	TGCGCCAGCCGAGCACCGGGACAGAAAGAGACCCAGTACTTC
TRBV5-1	-	-	TRBJ2-7	CASSFLRGPTYEQYF	TGCGCCAGCAGCTTCCTGCGGGGGCCAACCTACGAGCAGTACTTC
TRBV20-1	-	-	TRBJ2-7	CSARGHPTYEQYF	TGCAGTGCTAGGGGGCATCCAACCTACGAGCAGTACTTC
TRBV6-6	few	-	TRBJ1-1	CASSYAAGFSGTEAFF	TGTGCCAGCAGTTATGCGGCAGGGTTTTCTGGCACTGAAGCTTTCTTT
TRBV2	-	-	TRBJ1-1	CASRQTNTEALF	TGTGCCAGTAGACAGACGAACACTGAAGCTTTATTT
TRBV5-1	few	-	TRBJ2-2	CAAQTDLDTGELFF	TGCGCCGCCCAAACAGATTTGGACACCGGGGAGCTGTTTTTT
TRBV15	-	TRBD2	TRBJ2-3	CATSRDQPLAGRTDTQYF	TGTGCCACCAGCAGAGATCAGCCGCTAGCGGGGAGGACAGATACGCAGTATTTT
TRBV28	few	-	TRBJ1-6	CASSLTDGGNSPLHF	TGTGCCAGCAGCCTCACGGACGGCGGAAATTCACCCCTCCACTTT
TRBV9	-	-	TRBJ1-1	CASSAQDSMNTEAFF	TGTGCCAGCAGCGCCCAGGACAGTATGAACACTGAAGCTTTCTTT
TRBV10-3	-	-	TRBJ2-6	CAISDTQGSGANVLTF	TGTGCCATCAGTGATACCCAGGGCTCTGGGGCCAACGTCCTGACTTTC
TRBV20-1	-	-	TRBJ1-5	CSASRGNQPQHF	TGCAGTGCTAGCAGGGGTAATCAGCCCCAGCATTTT
TRBV14	-	-	TRBJ2-7	CASSLASRYEQYF	TGTGCCAGCAGCCTCGCATCGCGCTACGAGCAGTACTTC